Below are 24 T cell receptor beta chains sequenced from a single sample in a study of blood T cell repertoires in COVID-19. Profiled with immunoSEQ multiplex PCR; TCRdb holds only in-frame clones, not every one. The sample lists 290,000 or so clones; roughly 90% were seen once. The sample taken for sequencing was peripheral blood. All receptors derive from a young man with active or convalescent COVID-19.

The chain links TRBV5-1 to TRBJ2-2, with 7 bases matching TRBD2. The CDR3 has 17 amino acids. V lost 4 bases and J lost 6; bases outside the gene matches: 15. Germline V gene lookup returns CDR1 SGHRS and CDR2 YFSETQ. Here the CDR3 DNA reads TGCGCCAGCAGCCCCGGCCCGGGACTTGGGGGGGCCGGGGAGCTGTTTTTT. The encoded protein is CASSPGPGLGGAGELFF.

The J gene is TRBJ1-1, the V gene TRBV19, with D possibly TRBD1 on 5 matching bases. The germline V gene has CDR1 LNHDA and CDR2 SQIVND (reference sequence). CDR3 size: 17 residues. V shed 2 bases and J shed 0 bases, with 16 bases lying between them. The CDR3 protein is CASSIWRGGGMNTEAFF. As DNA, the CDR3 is TGTGCCAGTAGTATATGGAGGGGCGGCGGGATGAACACTGAAGCTTTCTTT.

This CDR3 is CASIGTGHNNQPQHF. CDR3 sequence (DNA): TGTGCCAGTATAGGGACAGGACATAACAATCAGCCCCAGCATTTT. The genes are TRBV19 and TRBJ1-5, with 8 positions matching TRBD1. Germline trimming cut 7 bases from V and 3 bases from J; bases unmatched to any gene: 8. Germline loops: CDR1 LNHDA, CDR2 SQIVND (reference sequence). The CDR3 consists of 15 residues.

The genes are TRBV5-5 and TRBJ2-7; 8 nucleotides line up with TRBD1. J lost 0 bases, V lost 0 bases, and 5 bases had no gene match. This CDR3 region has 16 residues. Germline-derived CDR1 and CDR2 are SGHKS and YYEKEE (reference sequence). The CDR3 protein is CASSLEGTGYSYEQYF. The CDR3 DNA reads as TGTGCCAGCAGCTTGGAGGGGACAGGTTACTCCTACGAGCAGTACTTC.

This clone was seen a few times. The CDR3 is CASAFSGGRREQFF. CDR3 nucleotides: TGTGCCAGCGCCTTTAGCGGGGGGCGGCGTGAGCAGTTCTTC. The chain couples TRBV25-1 to TRBJ2-1, with 10 bases lining up with TRBD2. This CDR3 comprises 14 residues. Germline V lookup: CDR1 MGHDK, CDR2 SYGVNS. Trimming removed 8 bases from V and 9 bases from J; junction bases left unmatched: 10.

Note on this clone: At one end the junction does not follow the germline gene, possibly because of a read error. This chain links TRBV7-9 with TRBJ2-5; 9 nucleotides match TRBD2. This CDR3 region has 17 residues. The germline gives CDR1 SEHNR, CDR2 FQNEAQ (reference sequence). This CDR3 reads CASTRQLGGGGQEAQYF. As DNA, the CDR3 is TGTGCCAGCACCCGTCAGCTGGGCGGGGGGGGACAAGAGGCCCAGTACTTC.

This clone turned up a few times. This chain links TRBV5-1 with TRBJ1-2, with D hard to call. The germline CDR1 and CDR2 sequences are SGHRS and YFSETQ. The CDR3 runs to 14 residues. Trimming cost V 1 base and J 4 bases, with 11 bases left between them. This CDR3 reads CASSLSQASYGYTF. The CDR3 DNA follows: TGCGCCAGCAGCTTGTCCCAGGCATCCTATGGCTACACCTTC. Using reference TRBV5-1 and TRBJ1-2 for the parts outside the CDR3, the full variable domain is KAGVTQTPRYLIKTRGQQVTLSCSPISGHRSVSWYQQTPGQGLQFLFEYFSETQRNKGNFPGRFSGRQFSNSRSEMNVSTLELGDSALYLCASSLSQASYGYTFGSGTRLTVV.

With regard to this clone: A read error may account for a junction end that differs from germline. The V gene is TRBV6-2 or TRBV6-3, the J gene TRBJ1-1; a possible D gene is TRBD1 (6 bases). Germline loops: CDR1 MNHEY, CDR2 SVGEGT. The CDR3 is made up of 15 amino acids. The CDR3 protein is CASSYFGRGVTKAFF. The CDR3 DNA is TGTGCCAGCAGTTACTTCGGCAGGGGAGTCACTAAAGCTTTCTTT.

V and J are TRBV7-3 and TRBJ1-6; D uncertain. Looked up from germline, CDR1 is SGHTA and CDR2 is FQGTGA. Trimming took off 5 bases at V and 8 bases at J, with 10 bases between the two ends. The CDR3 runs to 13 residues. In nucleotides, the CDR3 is TGTGCCAGCAGCCAGAGAAGCGATTCACCCCTCCACTTT. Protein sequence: CASSQRSDSPLHF.

CDR3: CAISESAGWNTEAFF. Written as DNA, the CDR3 is TGTGCCATCAGTGAGTCGGCGGGTTGGAACACTGAAGCTTTCTTT. The genes are TRBV10-3 and TRBJ1-1, with unresolved D. The CDR3 runs 15 residues. Germline CDR1 reads ENHRY; CDR2 reads SYGVKD. Trimming pared 0 bases from V and 1 base from J, leaving 9 bases between.

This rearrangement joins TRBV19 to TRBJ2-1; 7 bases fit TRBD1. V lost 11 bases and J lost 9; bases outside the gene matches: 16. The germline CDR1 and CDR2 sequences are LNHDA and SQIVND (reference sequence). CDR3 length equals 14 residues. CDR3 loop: CASTPGRGTGEQFF. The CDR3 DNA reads TGTGCCTCAACCCCAGGCAGGGGGACGGGTGAGCAGTTCTTC.

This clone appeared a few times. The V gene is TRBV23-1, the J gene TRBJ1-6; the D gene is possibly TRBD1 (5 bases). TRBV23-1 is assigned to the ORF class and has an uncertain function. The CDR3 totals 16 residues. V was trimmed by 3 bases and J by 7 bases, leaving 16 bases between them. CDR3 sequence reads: CASSHNLRDFNSPLHF. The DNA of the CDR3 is TGCGCCAGCAGTCACAACCTCCGGGACTTCAATTCACCCCTCCACTTT.

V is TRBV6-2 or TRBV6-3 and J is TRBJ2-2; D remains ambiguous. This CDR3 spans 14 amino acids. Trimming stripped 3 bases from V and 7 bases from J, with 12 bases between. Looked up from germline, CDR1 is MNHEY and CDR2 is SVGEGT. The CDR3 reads CASSYRLVNGELFF. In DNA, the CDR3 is TGTGCCAGCAGTTATAGGCTAGTCAACGGGGAGCTGTTTTTT.

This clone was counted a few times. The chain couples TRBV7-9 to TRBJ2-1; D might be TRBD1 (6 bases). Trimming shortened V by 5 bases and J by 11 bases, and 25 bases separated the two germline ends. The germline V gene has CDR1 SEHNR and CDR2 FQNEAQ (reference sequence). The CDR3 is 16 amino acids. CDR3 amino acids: CASSPTQGSIQFQQFF. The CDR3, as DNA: TGTGCCAGCAGCCCCACCCAGGGGTCCATACAATTCCAGCAGTTCTTC.

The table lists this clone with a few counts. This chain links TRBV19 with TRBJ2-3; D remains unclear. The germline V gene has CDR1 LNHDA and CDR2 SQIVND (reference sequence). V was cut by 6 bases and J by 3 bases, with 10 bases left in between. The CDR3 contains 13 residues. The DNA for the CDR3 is TGTGCCAGTAGGGCAGGTGGAACAGATACGCAGTATTTT. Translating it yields CASRAGGTDTQYF.

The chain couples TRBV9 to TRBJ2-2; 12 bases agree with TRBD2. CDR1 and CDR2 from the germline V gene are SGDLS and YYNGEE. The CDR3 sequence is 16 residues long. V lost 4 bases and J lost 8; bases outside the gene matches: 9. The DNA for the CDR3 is TGTGCCAGCAGCCCTACACTAGCGGGGGGTTCTGGGGAGCTGTTTTTT. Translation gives CASSPTLAGGSGELFF. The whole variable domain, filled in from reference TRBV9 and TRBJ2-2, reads DSGVTQTPKHLITATGQRVTLRCSPRSGDLSVYWYQQSLDQGLQFLIQYYNGEERAKGNILERFSAQQFPDLHSELNLSSLELGDSALYFCASSPTLAGGSGELFFGEGSRLTVL.

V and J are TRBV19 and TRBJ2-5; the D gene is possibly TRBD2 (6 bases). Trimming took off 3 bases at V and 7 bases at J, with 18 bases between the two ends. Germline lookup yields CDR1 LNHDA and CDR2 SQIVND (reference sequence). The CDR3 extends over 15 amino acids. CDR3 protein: CASSIGMGTQGTQYF. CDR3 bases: TGTGCCAGTAGTATTGGTATGGGGACTCAGGGGACCCAGTACTTC.

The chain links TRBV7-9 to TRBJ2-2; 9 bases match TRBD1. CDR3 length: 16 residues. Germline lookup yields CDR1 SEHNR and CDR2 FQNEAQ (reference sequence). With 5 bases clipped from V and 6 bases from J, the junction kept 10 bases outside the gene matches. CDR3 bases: TGTGCCAGCAGCCACCCCGGGACAGGGCCGTCCGGGGAGCTGTTTTTT. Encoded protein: CASSHPGTGPSGELFF.

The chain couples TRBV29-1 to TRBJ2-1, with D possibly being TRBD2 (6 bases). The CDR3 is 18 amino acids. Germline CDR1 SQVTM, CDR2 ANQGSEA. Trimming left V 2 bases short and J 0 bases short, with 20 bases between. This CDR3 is CSVEISRGSLSSYNEQFF. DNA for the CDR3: TGCAGCGTTGAAATTTCCCGGGGGTCCCTAAGCTCCTACAATGAGCAGTTCTTC.

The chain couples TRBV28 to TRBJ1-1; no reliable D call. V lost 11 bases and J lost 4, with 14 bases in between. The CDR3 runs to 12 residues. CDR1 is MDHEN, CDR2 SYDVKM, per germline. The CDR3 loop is CAEGREGTEAFF. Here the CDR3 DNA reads TGTGCCGAGGGAAGGGAAGGCACTGAAGCTTTCTTT.

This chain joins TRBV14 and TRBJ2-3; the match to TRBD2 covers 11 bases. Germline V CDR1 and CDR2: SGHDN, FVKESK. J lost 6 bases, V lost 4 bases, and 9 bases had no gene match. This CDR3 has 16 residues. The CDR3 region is CASSPPLAGVGDTQYF. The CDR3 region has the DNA TGTGCCAGCAGCCCCCCACTAGCGGGAGTGGGGGATACGCAGTATTTT.

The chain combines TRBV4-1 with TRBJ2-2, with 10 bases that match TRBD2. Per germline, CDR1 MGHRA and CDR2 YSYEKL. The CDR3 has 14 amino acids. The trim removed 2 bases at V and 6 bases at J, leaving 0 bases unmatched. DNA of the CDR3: TGCGCCAGCAGCCAACTAGCGGGAGCCGGGGAGCTGTTTTTT. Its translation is CASSQLAGAGELFF.

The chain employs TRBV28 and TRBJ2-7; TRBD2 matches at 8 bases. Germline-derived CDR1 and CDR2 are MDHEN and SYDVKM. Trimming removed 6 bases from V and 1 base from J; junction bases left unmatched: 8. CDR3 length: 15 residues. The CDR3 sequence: CASSPTGGKSYEQYF. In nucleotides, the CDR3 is TGTGCCAGCAGCCCCACGGGAGGGAAATCCTACGAGCAGTACTTC.

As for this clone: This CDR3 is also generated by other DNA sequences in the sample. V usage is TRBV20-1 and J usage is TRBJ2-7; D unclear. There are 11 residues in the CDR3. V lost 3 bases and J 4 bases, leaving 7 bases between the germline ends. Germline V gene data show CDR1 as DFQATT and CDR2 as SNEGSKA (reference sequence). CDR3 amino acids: CSASSGYEQYF. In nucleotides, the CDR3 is TGCAGTGCTAGTTCCGGGTACGAGCAGTACTTC.